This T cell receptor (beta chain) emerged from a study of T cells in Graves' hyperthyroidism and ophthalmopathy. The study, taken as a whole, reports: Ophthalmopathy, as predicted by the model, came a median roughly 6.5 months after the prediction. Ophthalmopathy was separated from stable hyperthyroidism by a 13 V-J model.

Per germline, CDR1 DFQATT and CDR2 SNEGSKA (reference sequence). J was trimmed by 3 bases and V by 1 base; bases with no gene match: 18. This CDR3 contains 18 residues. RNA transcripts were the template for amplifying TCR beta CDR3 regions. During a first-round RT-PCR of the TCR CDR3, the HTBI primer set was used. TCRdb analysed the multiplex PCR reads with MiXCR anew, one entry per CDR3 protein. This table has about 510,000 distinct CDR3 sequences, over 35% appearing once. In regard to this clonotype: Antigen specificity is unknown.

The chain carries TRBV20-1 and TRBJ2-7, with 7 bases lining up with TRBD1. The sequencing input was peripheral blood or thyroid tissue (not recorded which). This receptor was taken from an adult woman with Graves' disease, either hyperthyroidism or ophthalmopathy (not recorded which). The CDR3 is CSARGIHPSTGIDYEQYF. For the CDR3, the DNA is TGCAGTGCTAGAGGCATACATCCATCGACAGGGATTGACTACGAGCAGTACTTC.